This TCR beta chain derives from a study of shared clonotypes between healthy human individuals. Study-wide results and limits: Tissues were not sampled, only blood, and their repertoires likely differ.

Germline lookup yields CDR1 SGHRS and CDR2 YFSETQ. This CDR3 is 16 amino acids long. Trimming at V came to 4 bases and at J to 4 bases, leaving 6 bases not matched to a gene. The count of this clone is one. Its antigen is not identified. Using immunoSEQ multiplex PCR, the repertoire was profiled, and TCRdb retains in-frame clones only, with some absent. The sample comprises roughly 2,300,000 clones, roughly 90% of which are singletons, and approximately 0.4% rests with the top ten. The TCR originated in a man aged 18 to 29 in good health. Some clones in this sample may be carry-over from other donors' samples. The chain links TRBV5-1 to TRBJ2-1, with 12 bases identical to TRBD2. Sequenced input: naive CD4+ T cells from PBMCs. The subset: CD45RA+ positively selected. The CDR3 DNA is TGCGCCAGCAGCCGGACTAGCGGGGCCGAATACAATGAGCAGTTCTTC. Protein product: CASSRTSGAEYNEQFF.